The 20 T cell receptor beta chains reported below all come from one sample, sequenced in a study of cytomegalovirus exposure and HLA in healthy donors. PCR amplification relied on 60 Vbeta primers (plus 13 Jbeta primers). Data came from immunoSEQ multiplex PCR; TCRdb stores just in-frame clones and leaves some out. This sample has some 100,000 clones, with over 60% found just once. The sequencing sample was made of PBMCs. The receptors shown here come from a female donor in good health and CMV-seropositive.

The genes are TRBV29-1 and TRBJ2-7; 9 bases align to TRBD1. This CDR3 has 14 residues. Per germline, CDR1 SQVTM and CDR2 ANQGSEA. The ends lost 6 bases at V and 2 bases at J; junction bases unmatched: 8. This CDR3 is CSVQGTGTTYEQYF. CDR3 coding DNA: TGCAGCGTACAAGGGACAGGGACCACCTACGAGCAGTACTTC.

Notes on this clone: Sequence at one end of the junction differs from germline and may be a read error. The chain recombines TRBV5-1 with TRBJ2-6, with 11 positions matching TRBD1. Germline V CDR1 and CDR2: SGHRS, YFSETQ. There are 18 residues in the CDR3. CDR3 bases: TGCGCCAGCAGCTCTCAAGGACAGGGGGCGTTTGGGGCCAACGGCCTGACTTTC. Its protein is CASSSQGQGAFGANGLTF.

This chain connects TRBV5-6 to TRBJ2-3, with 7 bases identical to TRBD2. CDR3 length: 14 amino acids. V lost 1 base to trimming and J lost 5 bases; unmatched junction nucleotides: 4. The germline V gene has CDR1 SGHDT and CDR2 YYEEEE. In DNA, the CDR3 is TGTGCCAGCAGCTTGTTACCGGGGGGAGATACGCAGTATTTT. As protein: CASSLLPGGDTQYF.

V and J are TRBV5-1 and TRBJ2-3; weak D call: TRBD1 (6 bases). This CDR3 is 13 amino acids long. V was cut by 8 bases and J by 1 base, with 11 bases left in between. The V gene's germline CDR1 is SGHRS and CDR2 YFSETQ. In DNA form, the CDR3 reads TGCGCCAGTACAGGGTCAGGCACAGATACGCAGTATTTT. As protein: CASTGSGTDTQYF.

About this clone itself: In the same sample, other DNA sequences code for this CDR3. The CDR3 coding sequence is TGTGCCAGCAGCCCTACTAGGAATGAGCAGTTCTTC. Translation gives CASSPTRNEQFF. The chain links TRBV5-8 to TRBJ2-1; TRBD2 is a possible D gene (5 bases). This CDR3 has 12 amino acids. Germline lookup yields CDR1 SGHTS and CDR2 YDEGEE. Deletions cut 4 bases from V and 7 bases from J, with 9 bases between.

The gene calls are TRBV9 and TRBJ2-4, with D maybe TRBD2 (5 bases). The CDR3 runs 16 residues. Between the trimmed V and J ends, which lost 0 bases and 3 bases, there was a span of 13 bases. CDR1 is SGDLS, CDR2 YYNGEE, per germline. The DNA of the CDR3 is TGTGCCAGCAGCGTAGAGTCAGGACTCTTCAAAAACATTCAGTACTTC. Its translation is CASSVESGLFKNIQYF.

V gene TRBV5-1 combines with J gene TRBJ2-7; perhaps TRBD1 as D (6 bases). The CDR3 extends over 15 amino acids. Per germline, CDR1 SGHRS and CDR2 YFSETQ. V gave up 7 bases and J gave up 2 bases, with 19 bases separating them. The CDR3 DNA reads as TGCGCCAGCGGCCTCGGGACATCGACAACCTACGAGCAGTACTTC. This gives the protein CASGLGTSTTYEQYF.

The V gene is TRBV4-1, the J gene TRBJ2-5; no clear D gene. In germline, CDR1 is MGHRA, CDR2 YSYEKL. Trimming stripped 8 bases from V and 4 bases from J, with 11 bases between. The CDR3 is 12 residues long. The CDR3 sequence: CASEGEAETQYF. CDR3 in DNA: TGCGCCAGCGAAGGAGAGGCAGAGACCCAGTACTTC.

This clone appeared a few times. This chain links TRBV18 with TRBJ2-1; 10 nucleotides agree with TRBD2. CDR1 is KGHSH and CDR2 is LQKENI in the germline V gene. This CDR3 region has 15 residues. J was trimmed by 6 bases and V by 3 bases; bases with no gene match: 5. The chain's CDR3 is CASSPALAGVNEQFF. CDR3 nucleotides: TGTGCCAGCTCACCGGCGCTAGCGGGAGTCAATGAGCAGTTCTTC.

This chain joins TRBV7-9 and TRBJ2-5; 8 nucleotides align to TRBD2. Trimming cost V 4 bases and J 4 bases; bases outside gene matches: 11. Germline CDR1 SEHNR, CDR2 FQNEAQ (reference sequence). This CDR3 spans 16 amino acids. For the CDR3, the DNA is TGTGCCAGCAGCTCCTCTCCCCGCGCGGGGGGAGAGACCCAGTACTTC. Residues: CASSSSPRAGGETQYF.

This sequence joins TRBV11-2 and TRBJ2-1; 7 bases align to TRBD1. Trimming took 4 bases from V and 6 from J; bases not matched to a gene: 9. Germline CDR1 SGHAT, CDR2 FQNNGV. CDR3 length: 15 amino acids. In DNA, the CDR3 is TGTGCCAGCAGCTCTAGGGGACAGTCAGTCAATGAGCAGTTCTTC. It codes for CASSSRGQSVNEQFF.

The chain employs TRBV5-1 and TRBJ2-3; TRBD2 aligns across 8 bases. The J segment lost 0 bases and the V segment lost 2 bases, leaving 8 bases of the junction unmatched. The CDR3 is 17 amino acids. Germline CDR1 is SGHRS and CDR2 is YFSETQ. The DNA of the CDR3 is TGCGCCAGCAGCTTCGCTCTTGGCGGGGGGAGCACAGATACGCAGTATTTT. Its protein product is CASSFALGGGSTDTQYF.

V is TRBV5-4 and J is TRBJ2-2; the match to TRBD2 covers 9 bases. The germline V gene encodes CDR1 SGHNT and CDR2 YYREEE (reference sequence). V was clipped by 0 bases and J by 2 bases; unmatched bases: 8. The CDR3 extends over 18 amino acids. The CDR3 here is CASSLGGPSGINTGELFF. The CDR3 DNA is TGTGCCAGCAGCTTGGGGGGACCTAGCGGGATTAACACCGGGGAGCTGTTTTTT.

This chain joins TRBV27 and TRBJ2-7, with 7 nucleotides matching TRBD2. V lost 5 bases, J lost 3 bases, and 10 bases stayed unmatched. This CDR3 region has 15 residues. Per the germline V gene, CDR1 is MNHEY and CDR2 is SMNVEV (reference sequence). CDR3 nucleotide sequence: TGTGCCAGCAGTCCCCCCGAAGCGGGGTTCTACGAGCAGTACTTC. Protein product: CASSPPEAGFYEQYF.

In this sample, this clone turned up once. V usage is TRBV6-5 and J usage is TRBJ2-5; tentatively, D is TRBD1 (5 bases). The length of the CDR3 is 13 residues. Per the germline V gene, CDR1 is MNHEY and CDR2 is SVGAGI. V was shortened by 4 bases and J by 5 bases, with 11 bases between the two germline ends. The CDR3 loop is CASSSGQGETQYF. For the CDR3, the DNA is TGTGCCAGCAGTTCTGGGCAGGGCGAGACCCAGTACTTC.

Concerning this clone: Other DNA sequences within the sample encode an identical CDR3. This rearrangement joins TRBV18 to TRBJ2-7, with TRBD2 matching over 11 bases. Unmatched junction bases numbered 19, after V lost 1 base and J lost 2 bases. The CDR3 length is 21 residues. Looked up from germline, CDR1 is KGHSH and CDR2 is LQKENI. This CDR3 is CASSPLPSGGLTSGVPYEQYF. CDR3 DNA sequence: TGTGCCAGCTCACCACTCCCATCCGGGGGGTTGACTAGCGGGGTCCCCTACGAGCAGTACTTC.

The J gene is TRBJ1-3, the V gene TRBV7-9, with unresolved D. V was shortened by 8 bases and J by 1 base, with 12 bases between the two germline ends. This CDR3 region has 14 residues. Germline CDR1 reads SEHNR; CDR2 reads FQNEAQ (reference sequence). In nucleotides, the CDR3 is TGTGCCAGCCTTAGGAGCGGGTCTGGAAACACCATATATTTT. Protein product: CASLRSGSGNTIYF.

CDR3 amino acids: CATSPESGRVPTGQFF. As DNA, the CDR3 is TGTGCCACCTCTCCGGAGAGCGGGAGGGTCCCCACCGGCCAGTTCTTC. The rearrangement joins TRBV10-3 to TRBJ2-1; 10 bases map to TRBD2. Trimming cost V 10 bases and J 13 bases; bases outside gene matches: 22. The germline CDR1 and CDR2 sequences are ENHRY and SYGVKD. The CDR3 has 16 amino acids.

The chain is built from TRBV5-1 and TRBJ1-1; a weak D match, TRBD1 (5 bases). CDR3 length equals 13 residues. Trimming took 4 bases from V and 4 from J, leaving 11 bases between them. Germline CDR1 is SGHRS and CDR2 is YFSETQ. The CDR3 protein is CASSAQGSTEAFF. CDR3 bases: TGCGCCAGCAGCGCTCAGGGAAGCACTGAAGCTTTCTTT.

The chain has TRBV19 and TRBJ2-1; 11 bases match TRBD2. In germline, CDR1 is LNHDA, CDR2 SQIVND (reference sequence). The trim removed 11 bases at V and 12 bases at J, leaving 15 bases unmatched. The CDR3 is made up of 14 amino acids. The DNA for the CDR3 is TGTGCCTCTAAAACTAGCGGGAGATCCCGAGGGCAGTTCTTC. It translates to CASKTSGRSRGQFF.